Presented here are 28 T cell receptor beta chains from one specimen sequenced in a study of blood T cells in healthy people across ages. The authors ran a second PCR of about 7 to 12 cycles using a sample-barcoded 5' primer and a J-beta primer mix. TCRdb used MiXCR to reprocess the 5' RACE reads, holding one entry per CDR3 protein. The data hold some 640,000 distinct CDR3 sequences, with 25% to 35% observed a single time. The sequenced material came from blood. The receptors stem from a woman aged 80 or over in good health.

There are many counts of this clonotype. V usage is TRBV4-2 and J usage is TRBJ2-3; tentative D call: TRBD2 (5 bases). Germline V gene sequence: CDR1 LGHNA, CDR2 YNFKEQ. The CDR3 runs to 14 residues. V was shortened by 1 base and J by 4 bases, with 9 bases between the two germline ends. The CDR3 region has the DNA TGTGCCAGCAGCCAAGCCCCGCGGGCAGATACGCAGTATTTT. It specifies CASSQAPRADTQYF.

The V and J genes are TRBV3-1 and TRBJ2-1; TRBD2 might be the D (6 bases). V lost 2 bases and J 10 bases, leaving 12 bases between the germline ends. The CDR3 sequence is 13 residues long. Per the germline V gene, CDR1 is LGHDT and CDR2 is YNNKEL (reference sequence). CDR3 in amino acids: CASSQSGAGEQFF. The CDR3, as DNA: TGTGCCAGCAGCCAATCGGGAGCGGGCGAGCAGTTCTTC.

The table lists this clonotype with many counts. This chain joins TRBV28 and TRBJ2-3, with D perhaps TRBD1 (6 bases). V was pared by 4 bases and J by 1 base, with 18 bases between. The germline V gene has CDR1 MDHEN and CDR2 SYDVKM. The CDR3 is made up of 17 amino acids. As DNA, the CDR3 is TGTGCCAGCAGTTCATTCCTACAGGGCTGGGGCACAGATACGCAGTATTTT. Protein sequence: CASSSFLQGWGTDTQYF. Full variable domain (missing parts from reference TRBV28 and TRBJ2-3): DVKVTQSSRYLVKRTGEKVFLECVQDMDHENMFWYRQDPGLGLRLIYFSYDVKMKEKGDIPEGYSVSREKKERFSLILESASTNQTSMYLCASSSFLQGWGTDTQYFGPGTRLTVL.

This clonotype was counted at least ten times. The chain couples TRBV5-1 to TRBJ2-3; a possible D gene is TRBD1 (6 bases). Trimming pared 6 bases from V and 6 bases from J, leaving 20 bases between. This CDR3 comprises 15 residues. CDR1 is SGHRS, CDR2 YFSETQ, per germline. The CDR3, as DNA: TGCGCCAGCACCCTAGGGGGACACACGGCGGATACGCAGTATTTT. Protein: CASTLGGHTADTQYF.

This chain uses TRBV20-1 with TRBJ2-3, with 8 positions matching TRBD2. CDR3 size: 13 residues. From germline, CDR1 is DFQATT and CDR2 SNEGSKA (reference sequence). DNA for the CDR3: TGCAGCGCCGGGACTAGTGGCACAGATACGCAGTATTTT. Its translation is CSAGTSGTDTQYF.

In this sample, this clonotype turned up once. This may come from a read error, since a much larger clone is one base off. The gene calls are TRBV6-1 and TRBJ2-4, with D perhaps TRBD1 (5 bases). The DNA end is more similar to TRBJ2-7, so the J call may be wrong. Germline-derived CDR1 and CDR2 are MNHNS and SASEGT. This CDR3 region has 14 residues. The CDR3 is CASSGAQGMVEQYF. The CDR3 DNA is TGTGCCAGCAGTGGCGCCCAGGGCATGGTCGAGCAGTACTTC.

A word on this clonotype: This may be a read error: a much more frequent sequence differs by one nucleotide. The chain has TRBV6-2 or TRBV6-3 and TRBJ2-1, with a possible D match to TRBD2 (5 bases). The ends were cut back, 2 bases at V and 8 bases at J, with 13 bases in the middle. The CDR3 has 14 residues. Germline V gives CDR1 MNHEY, CDR2 SVGEGT. The DNA of the CDR3 is TGTGCCAGCAGTTACGGAACTAGATGCCATGAGCAGTTCTTC. Its protein product is CASSYGTRCHEQFF.

This clonotype was observed many times. Given a much more abundant clone one base away, this may be a read error. The V and J genes are TRBV28 and TRBJ2-7, with TRBD1 matching 7 bases. CDR1 is MDHEN and CDR2 is SYDVKM in the germline V gene. This CDR3 comprises 15 residues. Trimming removed 7 bases from V and 7 bases from J; junction bases left unmatched: 16. Here the CDR3 DNA reads TGTGCCAGCAACCAAAGGGGGCTGGGGGCGGTGGAGCAGTACTTC. Amino acids: CASNQRGLGAVEQYF. Looking up the rest from reference TRBV28 and TRBJ2-7 gives the full variable domain: DVKVTQSSRYLVKRTGEKVFLECVQDMDHENMFWYRQDPGLGLRLIYFSYDVKMKEKGDIPEGYSVSREKKERFSLILESASTNQTSMYLCASNQRGLGAVEQYFGPGTRLTVT.

The rearrangement links TRBV20-1 to TRBJ2-5; possible D gene TRBD1, 6 bases. V lost 2 bases and J 1 base, leaving 8 bases between the germline ends. The CDR3 consists of 13 residues. CDR1 and CDR2 from the germline V gene are DFQATT and SNEGSKA (reference sequence). The CDR3: CSARMTGQETQYF. CDR3 DNA: TGCAGTGCTAGAATGACAGGCCAAGAGACCCAGTACTTC.

The rearrangement uses TRBV7-2 and TRBJ2-1; D is perhaps TRBD1 (5 bases). Germline V gives CDR1 SGHTA, CDR2 FQGNSA. This CDR3 region has 14 residues. V was cut by 3 bases and J by 6 bases, with 12 bases left in between. CDR3 DNA: TGTGCCAGCAGCTTCGCAGGGTTGGCCAATGAGCAGTTCTTC. Amino acid sequence: CASSFAGLANEQFF.

The CDR3 bases are TGTGCCAGCAGCTTCGCGAGGGGGCCCGGAGATACGCAGTATTTT. This sequence encodes CASSFARGPGDTQYF. This chain joins TRBV5-6 and TRBJ2-3; 7 positions agree with TRBD1. V lost 2 bases to trimming and J lost 5 bases; unmatched junction nucleotides: 8. The CDR3 is made up of 15 amino acids. Germline CDR1 reads SGHDT; CDR2 reads YYEEEE. The full variable domain, with the rest looked up from reference TRBV5-6 and TRBJ2-3, is DAGVTQSPTHLIKTRGQQVTLRCSPKSGHDTVSWYQQALGQGPQFIFQYYEEEERQRGNFPDRFSGHQFPNYSSELNVNALLLGDSALYLCASSFARGPGDTQYFGPGTRLTVL.

The chain employs TRBV7-2 and TRBJ2-3; no firm D call. V was cut by 7 bases and J by 1 base, with 12 bases left in between. Germline V gives CDR1 SGHTA, CDR2 FQGNSA. This CDR3 comprises 14 residues. The CDR3 spells CASNDPSGTDTQYF. In DNA form, the CDR3 reads TGTGCCAGCAACGACCCCTCGGGCACAGATACGCAGTATTTT.

This clonotype was detected a few times. The junction departs from germline at one end; a sequencing error may be responsible. The chain has TRBV5-6 and TRBJ1-2; TRBD1 aligns across 9 bases. Germline loops: CDR1 SGHDT, CDR2 YYEEEE. The CDR3 loop spans 13 amino acids. The CDR3 loop is CAGSFGQGYGYTF. CDR3 DNA: TGTGCCGGCAGCTTTGGACAGGGGTATGGCTACACCTTC.

In regard to this clonotype: A read error may be the cause here, since a much bigger clone is one base away. The chain links TRBV7-9 to TRBJ2-5; D possibly corresponds to TRBD2 (6 bases). This CDR3 is built from 14 residues. Germline assignment: CDR1 SEHNR and CDR2 FQNEAQ (reference sequence). CDR3 in amino acids: CANSLVGTQETQYF. DNA of the CDR3: TGTGCCAACAGCTTAGTTGGGACTCAAGAGACCCAGTACTTC.

The chain has TRBV4-3 and TRBJ2-2; D is uncertain. With 0 bases removed from V and 9 bases from J, the gap between germline ends came to 11 bases. The CDR3 spans 14 residues. Germline CDR1 LGHNA, CDR2 YSLEER. The CDR3 DNA is TGCGCCAGCAGCCAAGATTCCAGGCAGCGGGAGCTGTTTTTT. This gives the protein CASSQDSRQRELFF.

A note on this clonotype: A much larger clone is a single base away; this may be a read error. This rearrangement joins TRBV7-2 to TRBJ1-4; 7 nucleotides line up with TRBD1. This CDR3 is 16 amino acids long. Germline trimming cut 2 bases from V and 2 bases from J; bases unmatched to any gene: 5. Germline V gene sequence: CDR1 SGHTA, CDR2 FQGNSA. This chain's CDR3 is CASSLCLTGTNEKLFF. CDR3 bases: TGTGCCAGCAGCTTATGCCTGACAGGGACTAATGAAAAACTGTTTTTT.

This clonotype showed up just a few times. A read error may be the cause here, since a much bigger clone is one base away. The chain is built from TRBV7-8 and TRBJ1-4; D may be TRBD1 (5 bases). CDR3 size: 14 residues. In germline, CDR1 is SGHVS, CDR2 FQNEAQ. Written as DNA, the CDR3 is TGTGCCAGCAGCTTAGGAGGGACTAATGAAAAACCGTTTTTT. This codes for CASSLGGTNEKPFF.

On this clonotype: Given a much more abundant clone one base away, this may be a read error. The V call is TRBV7-2, the J call TRBJ2-1; 15 bases fit TRBD2. The CDR3 runs 16 residues. The junction had 12 bases not matched to a gene; V was cut back by 5 bases and J by 13 bases. The germline V gene has CDR1 SGHTA and CDR2 FQGNSA. In DNA form, the CDR3 reads TGTGCCAGCAGCCGGACTAGCGGGGGGGCCCAAGAGACCCAGTTCTTC. Protein product: CASSRTSGGAQETQFF.

This clonotype was counted ten times or more. The genes are TRBV6-2 or TRBV6-3 and TRBJ2-5, with 9 bases that match TRBD2. V lost 10 bases to trimming and J lost 4 bases; unmatched junction nucleotides: 4. The CDR3 is made up of 12 amino acids. From germline, CDR1 is MNHEY and CDR2 SVGEGT. CDR3 nucleotide sequence: TGTGCCACCAAGGGACTAGCAGAGACCCAGTACTTC. Translated: CATKGLAETQYF.

The sample holds many counts of this clonotype. The CDR3 DNA reads TGCGCCAGCAGCCAAGATGGGGGTGAGGCGGGGGGCCGGGAGACCCAGTACTTC. Amino acids: CASSQDGGEAGGRETQYF. J is TRBJ2-5 and V is TRBV4-1; TRBD2 matches 8 bases. After removal of 0 bases from V and 5 bases from J, the junction contained 14 bases not matched to a gene. Per germline, CDR1 MGHRA and CDR2 YSYEKL. The CDR3 spans 18 residues.

This clonotype was counted only a few times. The chain recombines TRBV9 with TRBJ1-1; 8 positions match TRBD1. The CDR3 runs to 16 residues. Unmatched junction bases numbered 8, after V lost 4 bases and J lost 0 bases. The V gene's germline CDR1 is SGDLS and CDR2 YYNGEE. The CDR3 DNA is TGTGCCAGCAGCCCCCGGACAGGGACCATGAACACTGAAGCTTTCTTT. Amino acid sequence: CASSPRTGTMNTEAFF. Together with reference TRBV9 and TRBJ1-1, the CDR3 gives the full variable domain: DSGVTQTPKHLITATGQRVTLRCSPRSGDLSVYWYQQSLDQGLQFLIQYYNGEERAKGNILERFSAQQFPDLHSELNLSSLELGDSALYFCASSPRTGTMNTEAFFGQGTRLTVV.

This chain links TRBV4-3 with TRBJ1-1; D may be TRBD1 (5 bases). V was clipped by 0 bases and J by 1 base, with 15 bases between them. Germline CDR1 reads LGHNA; CDR2 reads YSLEER. The CDR3 length is 17 residues. This CDR3 reads CASSQDRFSGTNTEAFF. Here the CDR3 DNA reads TGCGCCAGCAGCCAAGATAGATTTTCAGGGACGAACACTGAAGCTTTCTTT.

The table lists this clonotype with many counts. The CDR3 loop reads CASALDNEQFF. The CDR3 DNA follows: TGTGCCAGCGCCTTGGACAATGAGCAGTTCTTC. J is TRBJ2-1 and V is TRBV16; no definite D call. Trimming took 8 bases from V and 5 from J, leaving 7 bases between them. The CDR3 covers 11 residues. From germline, CDR1 is KGHSY and CDR2 FQNENV.

With respect to this clonotype: A much larger clone differs from this one at a single base, so this may be a read error. The chain is built from TRBV2 and TRBJ2-4, with 7 nucleotides matching TRBD2. The end of the DNA fits TRBJ2-7 better, so the J call may be wrong. CDR3 length equals 15 residues. Germline CDR1 is SNHLY and CDR2 is FYNNEI. CDR3 amino acids: CASSDRGSLTYEQYF. The DNA for the CDR3 is TGTGCCAGCAGTGATCGCGGGAGCCTAACCTACGAGCAGTACTTC.

Many counts were recorded for this clonotype. The genes are TRBV4-2 and TRBJ1-5; no reliable D call. Trimming stripped 0 bases from V and 2 bases from J, with 20 bases between. CDR1 and CDR2 (germline): LGHNA, YNFKEQ. This CDR3 is 19 amino acids long. CDR3 sequence (DNA): TGTGCCAGCAGCCAAGATCGGGTTTTGATCGGAGGTGGCAATCAGCCCCAGCATTTT. Translation gives CASSQDRVLIGGGNQPQHF.

As to this clonotype: At one boundary the junction diverges from the germline segment, which might be a read error. The V call is TRBV6-1, the J call TRBJ2-5; TRBD2 aligns across 7 bases. CDR3 size: 14 residues. The germline V gene encodes CDR1 MNHNS and CDR2 SASEGT. The CDR3 DNA is TGTGCCGGCAGCCGGACGGGGGGTCAGAAGACCCAGTACTTC. Encoded protein: CAGSRTGGQKTQYF.

The sample holds many counts of this clonotype. This chain connects TRBV7-2 to TRBJ2-5; 9 bases line up with TRBD2. The junction had 14 bases not matched to a gene; V was cut back by 1 base and J by 5 bases. The length of the CDR3 is 18 residues. Germline lookup yields CDR1 SGHTA and CDR2 FQGNSA. The CDR3 nucleotides are TGTGCCAGCAGCTTAGTCCGAGCGGGGGGACCATTGGGGGAGACCCAGTACTTC. Residues: CASSLVRAGGPLGETQYF.

CDR3 bases: TGTGCCTGGAGTGTACCCGGGGCCGGTGTACGACTCGCTGAAGCTTTCTTT. Residues: CAWSVPGAGVRLAEAFF. The chain couples TRBV30 to TRBJ1-1; TRBD1 might be the D (5 bases). Trimming pared 0 bases from V and 6 bases from J, leaving 23 bases between. This CDR3 spans 17 amino acids. Per the germline V gene, CDR1 is GTSNPN and CDR2 is SVGIG (reference sequence).